These 10 T cell receptor beta chains share one sample of origin, sequenced in a study of blood T cell repertoires in COVID-19. TCRdb's copy holds only in-frame clones and misses some; the assay was immunoSEQ multiplex PCR. The table records 150,000 to 200,000 clones, 85% to 90% of them present only once. The sample was peripheral blood. The receptors derive from a woman aged 60-70 years with COVID-19, enrolled during active disease.

The chain joins TRBV29-1 to TRBJ1-1; 7 bases are a match to TRBD1. Germline V lookup: CDR1 SQVTM, CDR2 ANQGSEA. The CDR3 totals 13 residues. V was clipped by 1 base and J by 4 bases; unmatched bases: 3. For the CDR3, the DNA is TGCAGCGTTGAAGTGGCAGGGGGCACTGAAGCTTTCTTT. Translation gives CSVEVAGGTEAFF.

This chain joins TRBV18 and TRBJ1-1, with a possible D match to TRBD1 (5 bases). The germline gives CDR1 KGHSH, CDR2 LQKENI. The CDR3 consists of 13 residues. The ends were cut back, 0 bases at V and 6 bases at J, with 8 bases in the middle. The CDR3 loop reads CASSPPTVPEAFF. The CDR3 DNA reads as TGTGCCAGCTCACCACCGACAGTCCCTGAAGCTTTCTTT.

The CDR3 sequence: CASSLDRGQVGTEAFF. The CDR3 nucleotides are TGTGCCAGCAGCTTAGACAGGGGGCAGGTAGGCACTGAAGCTTTCTTT. The V call is TRBV7-9, the J call TRBJ1-1, with 9 bases that match TRBD1. The CDR3 is 16 residues long. V lost 1 base, J lost 4 bases, and 7 bases stayed unmatched. Germline-derived CDR1 and CDR2 are SEHNR and FQNEAQ (reference sequence).

The chain combines TRBV18 with TRBJ1-2; D remains unclear. The CDR3 contains 15 residues. The V end lost 2 bases, the J end lost 0 bases, and 10 bases lay between the germline ends. The V gene's germline CDR1 is KGHSH and CDR2 LQKENI. The CDR3 DNA follows: TGTGCCAGCTCACCAAGCGACCCAACTAACTATGGCTACACCTTC. It specifies CASSPSDPTNYGYTF.

The chain links TRBV7-3 to TRBJ2-1, with TRBD2 as a possible D gene (5 bases). The germline V gene has CDR1 SGHTA and CDR2 FQGTGA. CDR3 length: 13 amino acids. The V end lost 2 bases, the J end lost 9 bases, and 11 bases lay between the germline ends. CDR3 sequence (DNA): TGTGCCAGCAGCTTAGGTGCACGGGGTGAGCAGTTCTTC. Protein sequence: CASSLGARGEQFF.

The gene calls are TRBV19 and TRBJ2-7, with a tentative D call TRBD1 (5 bases). The CDR3 is made up of 16 amino acids. Trimming stripped 5 bases from V and 4 bases from J, with 21 bases between. CDR1 is LNHDA, CDR2 SQIVND, per germline (reference sequence). The CDR3: CASSPVRQYSEYEQYF. DNA for the CDR3: TGTGCCAGTAGTCCCGTCCGACAGTATTCGGAATACGAGCAGTACTTC.

The chain recombines TRBV6-2 or TRBV6-3 with TRBJ2-7, with 9 nucleotides matching TRBD2. The CDR3 is 17 residues long. The trim removed 6 bases at V and 5 bases at J, leaving 17 bases unmatched. The germline V gene has CDR1 MNHEY and CDR2 SVGEGT. The CDR3 DNA reads TGTGCCAGCAGCCACCTCTTAGCGGGAGTAAGGGTCGACGAGCAGTACTTC. Translation gives CASSHLLAGVRVDEQYF.

The chain employs TRBV3-1 (or the pseudogene TRBV3-2) and TRBJ2-7, with D possibly matching TRBD1 (5 bases). Trimming removed 0 bases from V and 2 bases from J, with 11 bases in between. Germline V CDR1 and CDR2: LGHDT, YNNKEL (reference sequence). The CDR3 length is 15 residues. This CDR3 reads CASSQDRQGPYEQYF. The CDR3 DNA reads TGTGCCAGCAGCCAAGATCGCCAGGGTCCCTACGAGCAGTACTTC.

The genes are TRBV5-1 and TRBJ1-1; TRBD1 is a possible D gene (5 bases). V was shortened by 4 bases and J by 2 bases, with 12 bases between the two germline ends. This CDR3 region has 14 residues. Germline lookup yields CDR1 SGHRS and CDR2 YFSETQ. Here the CDR3 reads CASSPLQGNTEAFF. DNA for the CDR3: TGCGCCAGCAGCCCCTTGCAGGGAAACACTGAAGCTTTCTTT.

The chain couples TRBV4-3 to TRBJ2-2, with 8 bases matching TRBD1. Germline CDR1 reads LGHNA; CDR2 reads YSLEER. Trimming took 6 bases from V and 4 from J; bases not matched to a gene: 4. The CDR3 spans 14 residues. The CDR3 DNA reads as TGCGCCAGCAGAAGCACAGGGGGCACCGGGGAGCTGTTTTTT. The encoded protein is CASRSTGGTGELFF.